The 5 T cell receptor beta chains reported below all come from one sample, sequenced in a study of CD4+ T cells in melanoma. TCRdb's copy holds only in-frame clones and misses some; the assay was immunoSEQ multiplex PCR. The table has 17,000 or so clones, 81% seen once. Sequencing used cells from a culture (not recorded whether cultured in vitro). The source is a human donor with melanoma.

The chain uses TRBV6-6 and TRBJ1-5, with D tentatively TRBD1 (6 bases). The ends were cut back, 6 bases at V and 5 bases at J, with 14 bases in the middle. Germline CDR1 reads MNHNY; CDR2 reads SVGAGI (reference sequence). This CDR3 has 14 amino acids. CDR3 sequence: CASRGGEGDQPQHF. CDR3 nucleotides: TGTGCCAGCAGGGGGGGGGAGGGGGATCAGCCCCAGCATTTT.

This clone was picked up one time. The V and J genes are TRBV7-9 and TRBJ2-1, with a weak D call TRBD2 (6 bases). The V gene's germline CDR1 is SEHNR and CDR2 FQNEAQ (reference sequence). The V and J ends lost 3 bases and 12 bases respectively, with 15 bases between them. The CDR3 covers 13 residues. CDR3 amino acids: CASSFGMLEGQFF. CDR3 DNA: TGTGCCAGCAGCTTTGGGATGCTGGAGGGGCAGTTCTTC.

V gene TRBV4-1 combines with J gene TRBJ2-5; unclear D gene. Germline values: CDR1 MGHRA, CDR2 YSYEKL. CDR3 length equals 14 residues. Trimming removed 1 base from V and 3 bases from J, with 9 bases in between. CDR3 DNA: TGCGCCAGCAGCCAAGTCTTCGGAAAAGAGACCCAGTACTTC. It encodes CASSQVFGKETQYF.

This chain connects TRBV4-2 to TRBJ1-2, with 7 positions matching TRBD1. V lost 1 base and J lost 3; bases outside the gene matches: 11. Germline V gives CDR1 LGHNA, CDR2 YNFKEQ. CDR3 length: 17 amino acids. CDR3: CASSQGGKQGRHYGYTF. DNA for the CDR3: TGTGCCAGCAGCCAAGGGGGAAAACAGGGGAGGCACTATGGCTACACCTTC.

The chain's CDR3 is CASSPRTGTEKLFF. CDR3 bases: TGTGCCAGCAGCCCGAGGACAGGAACAGAAAAACTGTTTTTT. The rearrangement links TRBV7-6 to TRBJ1-4; 7 nucleotides align to TRBD1. This CDR3 has 14 residues. Germline V gives CDR1 SGHVS, CDR2 FNYEAQ. With V trimmed by 5 bases and J by 8 bases, 8 bases remained unmatched.